Listed here are 17 T cell receptor beta chains from one sample, sequenced in a study of cytomegalovirus exposure and HLA in healthy donors. PCR primers comprised 60 Vbeta and 13 Jbeta primers. Sequenced by immunoSEQ multiplex PCR; TCRdb stores in-frame clones only, minus some. The top ten hold about 4.5% of the sample, which has 160,000 or so clones, roughly 80% seen once. Material: PBMCs. Receptors were obtained from a man aged 40-49 years in good health and CMV-seronegative.

This clone was seen only a few times. The gene calls are TRBV2 and TRBJ1-2; no firm D call. This CDR3 spans 11 amino acids. The V end lost 6 bases, the J end lost 8 bases, and 10 bases lay between the germline ends. Germline values: CDR1 SNHLY, CDR2 FYNNEI. For the CDR3, the DNA is TGTGCCAGCAGCGCAAGTAGAGGCTACACCTTC. Translation: CASSASRGYTF.

This clone was counted a few times. The chain has TRBV20-1 and TRBJ2-1, with 7 nucleotides matching TRBD1. This CDR3 contains 11 residues. J gave up 10 bases and V 5 bases, and 5 bases lay outside the gene matches. CDR1 is DFQATT, CDR2 SNEGSKA, per germline (reference sequence). CDR3 protein: CSAPGGREQFF. In nucleotides, the CDR3 is TGCAGTGCTCCAGGGGGTCGAGAGCAGTTCTTC.

The rearrangement links TRBV10-1 to TRBJ2-7, with 12 bases that match TRBD1. The V and J ends lost 1 base and 2 bases, in that order; junction bases with no gene match: 3. The length of the CDR3 is 16 residues. Germline V lookup: CDR1 WNHNN, CDR2 SYGVQD (reference sequence). CDR3 nucleotides: TGCGCCAGCAGTGAGTACCGGGACAGGGGGCCCTACGAGCAGTACTTC. Residues: CASSEYRDRGPYEQYF.

This clone was detected a few times. V is TRBV19 and J is TRBJ1-2, with a possible D match to TRBD1 (6 bases). The CDR3 spans 15 residues. Germline V gene sequence: CDR1 LNHDA, CDR2 SQIVND (reference sequence). V gave up 6 bases and J gave up 3 bases, with 17 bases separating them. The CDR3 sequence: CASSAHEQGDYGYTF. DNA of the CDR3: TGTGCCAGTAGCGCCCACGAACAGGGAGACTATGGCTACACCTTC.

The chain has TRBV19 and TRBJ2-1; 11 nucleotides agree with TRBD2. Trimming at V came to 7 bases and at J to 2 bases, leaving 7 bases not matched to a gene. The CDR3 covers 16 residues. The germline V gene encodes CDR1 LNHDA and CDR2 SQIVND (reference sequence). CDR3 region: CASIDLAGGAYNEQFF. DNA for the CDR3: TGTGCCAGTATCGATCTAGCGGGGGGCGCCTACAATGAGCAGTTCTTC. Combining the CDR3 with reference TRBV19 and TRBJ2-1 gives the whole variable domain DGGITQSPKYLFRKEGQNVTLSCEQNLNHDAMYWYRQDPGQGLRLIYYSQIVNDFQKGDIAEGYSVSREKKESFPLTVTSAQKNPTAFYLCASIDLAGGAYNEQFFGPGTRLTVL.

This clone was recorded a few times. J is TRBJ2-3 and V is TRBV5-1; D possibly corresponds to TRBD2 (6 bases). Germline CDR1 is SGHRS and CDR2 is YFSETQ. This CDR3 region has 14 residues. V was trimmed by 5 bases and J by 5 bases, leaving 15 bases between them. CDR3 nucleotides: TGCGCCAGCAGGGGACTTTCTGAGGTAGATACGCAGTATTTT. Translating it yields CASRGLSEVDTQYF. Complete variable domain (other parts from reference TRBV5-1 and TRBJ2-3): KAGVTQTPRYLIKTRGQQVTLSCSPISGHRSVSWYQQTPGQGLQFLFEYFSETQRNKGNFPGRFSGRQFSNSRSEMNVSTLELGDSALYLCASRGLSEVDTQYFGPGTRLTVL.

The chain uses TRBV18 and TRBJ1-5, with TRBD1 matching 10 bases. After removal of 3 bases from V and 4 bases from J, the junction contained 3 bases not matched to a gene. The germline V gene encodes CDR1 KGHSH and CDR2 LQKENI. This CDR3 region has 15 residues. CDR3 protein: CASSPGQGWNQPQHF. The CDR3 coding sequence is TGTGCCAGCTCACCGGGACAGGGGTGGAATCAGCCCCAGCATTTT.

The rearrangement uses TRBV6-5 and TRBJ2-7; 10 bases are a match to TRBD1. The CDR3 consists of 15 residues. Germline CDR1 MNHEY, CDR2 SVGAGI. V gave up 4 bases and J gave up 0 bases; unmatched junction bases: 3. The CDR3 bases are TGTGCCAGCAGTTTCCGGGACAGGGGCTCCTACGAGCAGTACTTC. Encoded protein: CASSFRDRGSYEQYF.

The chain recombines TRBV6-5 with TRBJ2-1, with TRBD2 matching 8 bases. The junction had 5 bases not matched to a gene; V was cut back by 2 bases and J by 2 bases. The germline V gene has CDR1 MNHEY and CDR2 SVGAGI. The CDR3 sequence is 16 residues long. The chain's CDR3 is CASSYRTSGTYNEQFF. CDR3 bases: TGTGCCAGCAGTTACCGCACTAGCGGAACCTACAATGAGCAGTTCTTC.

This rearrangement joins TRBV7-8 to TRBJ2-1, with 10 positions matching TRBD1. Germline CDR1 and CDR2: SGHVS and FQNEAQ. The CDR3 loop spans 15 amino acids. V shed 1 base, J shed 15 bases, and the junction held 12 bases outside the gene matches. In nucleotides, the CDR3 is TGTGCCAGCAGCTTAGTCTGGACAGGGGGGTCGCTTCTGTTCTTC. Translating gives CASSLVWTGGSLLFF.

J is TRBJ1-2 and V is TRBV5-4; D remains ambiguous. Per germline, CDR1 SGHNT and CDR2 YYREEE (reference sequence). The CDR3 has 14 amino acids. Trimming took 0 bases from V and 4 from J, leaving 10 bases between them. The CDR3 sequence is CASSLAEQFYGYTF. CDR3 coding DNA: TGTGCCAGCAGCTTGGCCGAACAGTTCTATGGCTACACCTTC.

V is TRBV7-8 and J is TRBJ2-1; 10 bases are shared with TRBD2. Trimming took 4 bases from V and 2 from J; bases not matched to a gene: 2. In germline, CDR1 is SGHVS, CDR2 FQNEAQ. This CDR3 comprises 15 residues. CDR3 protein: CASSSSGGTYNEQFF. The CDR3 bases are TGTGCCAGCAGCTCTAGCGGGGGAACCTACAATGAGCAGTTCTTC.

This sequence joins TRBV7-9 and TRBJ2-7; 10 bases match TRBD1. V lost 3 bases to trimming and J lost 0 bases; unmatched junction nucleotides: 5. This CDR3 has 16 amino acids. CDR1 is SEHNR and CDR2 is FQNEAQ in the germline V gene (reference sequence). The CDR3 is CASSFDRGPNSYEQYF. As DNA, the CDR3 is TGTGCCAGCAGCTTTGACAGGGGGCCTAACTCCTACGAGCAGTACTTC.

The genes are TRBV7-2 and TRBJ2-4, with TRBD1 matching 7 bases. CDR3 length equals 17 residues. In germline, CDR1 is SGHTA, CDR2 FQGNSA. V lost 6 bases and J lost 0; bases outside the gene matches: 11. This CDR3 reads CASSLTTGPLAKNIQYF. The CDR3, as DNA: TGTGCCAGCAGTTTAACGACAGGGCCGTTAGCCAAAAACATTCAGTACTTC.

This clone was detected a few times. The chain carries TRBV5-4 and TRBJ2-2; D is unclear. Germline CDR1 and CDR2: SGHNT and YYREEE (reference sequence). The CDR3 has 14 amino acids. V lost 4 bases and J lost 2, with 9 bases in between. The CDR3 DNA sequence: TGTGCCAGCAGCGGCCCGGGTAACACCGGGGAGCTGTTTTTT. Its translation: CASSGPGNTGELFF.

V gene TRBV5-1 combines with J gene TRBJ1-4; 12 positions agree with TRBD1. Germline V gene data show CDR1 as SGHRS and CDR2 as YFSETQ. This CDR3 is 17 amino acids long. J lost 7 bases, V lost 0 bases, and 7 bases had no gene match. The CDR3 nucleotides read TGCGCCAGCAGCTTGGCCCCGCGGGACAGGGGGCCTGAAAAACTGTTTTTT. Translation gives CASSLAPRDRGPEKLFF.

CDR3 sequence: CAISDRGVVAFF. CDR3 in DNA: TGTGCCATCAGTGACAGGGGAGTGGTGGCTTTCTTT. The chain uses TRBV10-3 and TRBJ1-1; a weak D match, TRBD1 (6 bases). Germline V CDR1 and CDR2: ENHRY, SYGVKD. Between the trimmed V and J ends, which lost 3 bases and 11 bases, there was a span of 13 bases. The length of the CDR3 is 12 residues.